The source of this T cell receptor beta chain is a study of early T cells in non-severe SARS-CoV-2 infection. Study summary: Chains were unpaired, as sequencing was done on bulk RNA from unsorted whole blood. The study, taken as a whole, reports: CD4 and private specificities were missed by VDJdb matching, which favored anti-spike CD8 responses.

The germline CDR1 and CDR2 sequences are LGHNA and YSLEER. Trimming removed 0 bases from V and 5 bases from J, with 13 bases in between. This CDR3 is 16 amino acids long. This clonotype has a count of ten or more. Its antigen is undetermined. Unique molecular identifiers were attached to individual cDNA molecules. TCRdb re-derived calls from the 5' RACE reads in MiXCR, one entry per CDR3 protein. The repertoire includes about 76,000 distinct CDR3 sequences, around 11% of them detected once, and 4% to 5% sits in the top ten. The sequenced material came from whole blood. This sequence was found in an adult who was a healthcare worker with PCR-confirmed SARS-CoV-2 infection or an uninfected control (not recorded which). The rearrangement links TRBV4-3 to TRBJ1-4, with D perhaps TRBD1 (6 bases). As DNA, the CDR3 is TGCGCCAGCAGCCAAGATCTGGGCCAGGGGAATGAAAAACTGTTTTTT. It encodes CASSQDLGQGNEKLFF.